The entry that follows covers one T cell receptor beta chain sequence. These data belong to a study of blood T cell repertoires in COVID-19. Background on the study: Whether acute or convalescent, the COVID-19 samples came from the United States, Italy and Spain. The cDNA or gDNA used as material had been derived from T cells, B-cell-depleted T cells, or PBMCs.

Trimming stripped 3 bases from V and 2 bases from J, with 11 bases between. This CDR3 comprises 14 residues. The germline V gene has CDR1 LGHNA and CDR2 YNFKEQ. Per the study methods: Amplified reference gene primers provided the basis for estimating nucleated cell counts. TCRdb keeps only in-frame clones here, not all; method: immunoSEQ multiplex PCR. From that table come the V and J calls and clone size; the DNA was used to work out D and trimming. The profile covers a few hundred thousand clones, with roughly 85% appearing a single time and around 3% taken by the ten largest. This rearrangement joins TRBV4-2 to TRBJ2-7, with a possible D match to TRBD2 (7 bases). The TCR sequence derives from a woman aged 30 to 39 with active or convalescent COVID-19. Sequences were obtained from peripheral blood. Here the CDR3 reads CASSHGGQTYEQYF. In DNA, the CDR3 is TGTGCCAGCAGCCACGGGGGGCAGACCTACGAGCAGTACTTC.